Below are 5 T cell receptor beta chains sequenced from a single sample in a study of neurological immune-mediated disorders (dated by TCRdb to between 2018 and 2020). Receptor libraries were prepared by 5' RACE. Data came from an Illumina HiSeq 2500. Clones were called with MiXCR by TCRdb after fastp trimmed the public reads at Q25, and only in-frame beta chains were retained. Every distinct CDR3 protein forms one entry, paired with its most common genes and DNA. In this sample the table shows tens of thousands of distinct CDR3 sequences, about 1.8% of which occur a single time. The biggest ten clones account for roughly 2.1% of the sample. The sequencing sample was made of PBMCs. The origin of the receptors is a woman between 40 and 55 years old with multiple sclerosis.

In its sample, this clonotype was seen many times. This rearrangement joins TRBV20-1 to TRBJ1-2; no reliable D call. Trimming stripped 1 base from V and 0 bases from J, with 9 bases between. The germline gives CDR1 DFQATT, CDR2 SNEGSKA (reference sequence). This CDR3 spans 14 amino acids. CDR3 DNA sequence: TGCAGTGCTAGAGGGTCCCTCGCTAACTATGGCTACACCTTC. It yields the protein CSARGSLANYGYTF.

This clonotype qualifies as medium-sized. The V call is TRBV5-1, the J call TRBJ2-5; D is unresolved. Germline V gene sequence: CDR1 SGHRS, CDR2 YFSETQ. V was trimmed by 0 bases and J by 5 bases, leaving 5 bases between them. This CDR3 is built from 12 residues. In DNA form, the CDR3 reads TGCGCCAGCAGCTTGGCCGGGGAGACCCAGTACTTC. This sequence encodes CASSLAGETQYF. Looking up the rest from reference TRBV5-1 and TRBJ2-5 gives the full variable domain: KAGVTQTPRYLIKTRGQQVTLSCSPISGHRSVSWYQQTPGQGLQFLFEYFSETQRNKGNFPGRFSGRQFSNSRSEMNVSTLELGDSALYLCASSLAGETQYFGPGTRLLVL.

This clonotype turned up a few times. This clone may be a read error of a much larger clone one base away. This chain connects TRBV20-1 to TRBJ1-1; TRBD1 might be the D (5 bases). Trimming left V 5 bases short and J 5 bases short, with 15 bases between. The CDR3 has 13 amino acids. From germline, CDR1 is DFQATT and CDR2 SNEGSKA (reference sequence). The CDR3 DNA reads TGCAGTGCTCAATTCTCAGGGCGAACTGAAGCTTTCTTT. Protein product: CSAQFSGRTEAFF.

This clonotype occurred many times. V and J are TRBV5-1 and TRBJ2-3; no firm D call. V dropped 2 bases and J dropped 1 base, with 17 bases sitting between them. The CDR3 sequence is 17 residues long. From germline, CDR1 is SGHRS and CDR2 YFSETQ. Here the CDR3 DNA reads TGCGCCAGCAGCTTTTACGGCAGGCCGGCCGGCACAGATACGCAGTATTTT. This translates into CASSFYGRPAGTDTQYF. Looking up the rest from reference TRBV5-1 and TRBJ2-3 gives the full variable domain: KAGVTQTPRYLIKTRGQQVTLSCSPISGHRSVSWYQQTPGQGLQFLFEYFSETQRNKGNFPGRFSGRQFSNSRSEMNVSTLELGDSALYLCASSFYGRPAGTDTQYFGPGTRLTVL.

This clonotype was recorded many times. V is TRBV12-3 or TRBV12-4 and J is TRBJ1-3; TRBD1 agrees at 7 bases. This CDR3 has 15 amino acids. The junction had 5 bases not matched to a gene; V was cut back by 6 bases and J by 0 bases. The CDR3, as DNA: TGTGCCAGCAGAAGGGGGCCTAGCTCTGGAAACACCATATATTTT. Translated, it gives CASRRGPSSGNTIYF.